This entry lists 4 T cell receptor beta chains sequenced from one sample in a study of cytomegalovirus exposure and HLA in healthy donors. The PCR had 60 Vbeta and 13 Jbeta primers. TCRdb keeps only in-frame clones here, not all; method: immunoSEQ multiplex PCR. The repertoire holds 150,000 to 200,000 clones, 70% to 80% seen once, with over 0.95% in the top ten. Sequencing input: PBMCs. Receptor source: a woman aged 40 to 49 in good health and CMV-seronegative.

This clone was observed a few times. The chain joins TRBV15 to TRBJ1-4; perhaps TRBD1 as D (5 bases). Germline lookup yields CDR1 LNHNV and CDR2 YYDKDF (reference sequence). The CDR3 consists of 13 residues. V shed 8 bases and J shed 7 bases, with 14 bases lying between them. CDR3 protein: CATQGRASEKLFF. CDR3 nucleotide sequence: TGTGCCACCCAAGGCAGGGCAAGTGAAAAACTGTTTTTT.

The chain uses TRBV28 and TRBJ2-5, with 9 positions matching TRBD2. The ends lost 5 bases at V and 4 bases at J; junction bases unmatched: 2. In germline, CDR1 is MDHEN, CDR2 SYDVKM. The CDR3 is 13 amino acids. CDR3 region: CASSELAGETQYF. The CDR3 DNA reads as TGTGCCAGCAGTGAACTAGCGGGAGAGACCCAGTACTTC.

This CDR3 reads CASSANRGRRTDTQYF. As DNA, the CDR3 is TGTGCCAGTAGTGCCAACAGGGGGCGCAGAACAGATACGCAGTATTTT. V is TRBV19 and J is TRBJ2-3; 9 bases align to TRBD1. The CDR3 is 16 amino acids. The V segment lost 5 bases and the J segment 3 bases; nucleotides outside the gene matches: 9. Germline-derived CDR1 and CDR2 are LNHDA and SQIVND (reference sequence).

The CDR3 region has the DNA TGTGCCAGCAGCCCCGGGGGGGGGAGGACCGGGGAGCTGTTTTTT. Protein sequence: CASSPGGGRTGELFF. The rearrangement uses TRBV5-4 and TRBJ2-2; 8 nucleotides align to TRBD2. Per germline, CDR1 SGHNT and CDR2 YYREEE (reference sequence). The V segment lost 4 bases and the J segment 5 bases; nucleotides outside the gene matches: 7. The CDR3 length is 15 residues.